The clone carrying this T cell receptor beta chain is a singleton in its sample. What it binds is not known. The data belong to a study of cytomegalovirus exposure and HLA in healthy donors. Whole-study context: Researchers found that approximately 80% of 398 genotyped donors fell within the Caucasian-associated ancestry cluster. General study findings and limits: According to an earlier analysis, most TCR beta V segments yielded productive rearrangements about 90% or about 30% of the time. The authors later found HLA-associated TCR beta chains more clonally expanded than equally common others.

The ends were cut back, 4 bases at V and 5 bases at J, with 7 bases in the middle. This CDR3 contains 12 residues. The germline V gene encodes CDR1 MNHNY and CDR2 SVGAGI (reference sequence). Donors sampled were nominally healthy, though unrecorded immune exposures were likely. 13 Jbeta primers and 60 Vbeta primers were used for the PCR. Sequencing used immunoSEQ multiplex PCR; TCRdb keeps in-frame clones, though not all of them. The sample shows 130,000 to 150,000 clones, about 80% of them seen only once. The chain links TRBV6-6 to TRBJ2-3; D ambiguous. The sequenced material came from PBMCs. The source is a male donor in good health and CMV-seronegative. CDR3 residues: CASSLVVDTQYF. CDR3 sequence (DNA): TGTGCCAGCAGTTTAGTAGTAGATACGCAGTATTTT.